Below, 20 T cell receptor beta chains from the same sample are listed, as sequenced in a study of control samples from healthy donors and cancer patients. Profiled with immunoSEQ multiplex PCR; TCRdb holds only in-frame clones, not every one. The repertoire holds fewer than 500,000 clones, with over 75% as singletons. Sample: PBMCs. The receptors were gathered from a man aged 35-49 years with head and neck cancer.

CDR3 protein: CASSYSPDSTAEAFF. CDR3 nucleotides: TGTGCCAGCAGTTACTCCCCGGACAGCACGGCTGAAGCTTTCTTT. V gene TRBV6-5 combines with J gene TRBJ1-1; possible D gene TRBD1, 6 bases. Trimming left V 0 bases short and J 6 bases short, with 14 bases between. Germline CDR1 MNHEY, CDR2 SVGAGI. This CDR3 is built from 15 residues.

The chain links TRBV7-9 to TRBJ1-3; D unresolved. The V end was cut by 1 base, the J end by 0 bases, with 16 bases between. Germline loops: CDR1 SEHNR, CDR2 FQNEAQ (reference sequence). CDR3 length: 18 residues. The CDR3 is CASSLDGPGIYSGNTIYF. CDR3 DNA sequence: TGTGCCAGCAGCTTAGATGGTCCGGGTATCTACTCTGGAAACACCATATATTTT.

The table lists this clone with a count of one. This chain connects TRBV7-9 to TRBJ2-4; weak D call: TRBD2 (5 bases). Germline lookup yields CDR1 SEHNR and CDR2 FQNEAQ (reference sequence). The CDR3 is 17 amino acids. Trimming removed 5 bases at V and 1 base at J, with 18 bases between. The CDR3 DNA sequence: TGTGCCAGCAGCCCTGGACGGACTGATGGGGCCAAAAACATTCAGTACTTC. Its protein product is CASSPGRTDGAKNIQYF.

The genes are TRBV5-5 and TRBJ2-4; 8 nucleotides agree with TRBD2. With V trimmed by 4 bases and J by 9 bases, 9 bases remained unmatched. This CDR3 region has 14 residues. Germline values: CDR1 SGHKS, CDR2 YYEKEE (reference sequence). The CDR3 DNA is TGTGCCAGCAGCACCAGCGGGGGCCCTCGCATTCAGTACTTC. This codes for CASSTSGGPRIQYF.

The chain uses TRBV5-1 and TRBJ2-2; the D gene is possibly TRBD2 (5 bases). The CDR3 is 15 amino acids. CDR1 is SGHRS, CDR2 YFSETQ, per germline. Between the trimmed V and J ends, which lost 1 base and 1 base, there was a span of 8 bases. CDR3 amino acids: CASSLRGENTGELFF. CDR3 nucleotides: TGCGCCAGCAGCTTGCGGGGAGAGAACACCGGGGAGCTGTTTTTT.

This sequence joins TRBV28 and TRBJ1-2; 7 bases align to TRBD1. Losses at the gene ends were 0 bases for V and 8 bases for J; bases not matched to a gene: 3. The CDR3 loop spans 13 amino acids. Per germline, CDR1 MDHEN and CDR2 SYDVKM. CDR3 loop: CASSLWAGGGYTF. As DNA, the CDR3 is TGTGCCAGCAGTTTATGGGCAGGGGGAGGCTACACCTTC.

The CDR3 DNA reads as TGCGCCAGCAGCCTAGGGACAGGGAGCCAGCCCCAGCATTTT. Translating it yields CASSLGTGSQPQHF. This chain connects TRBV4-1 to TRBJ1-5, with 9 bases fitting TRBD1. In germline, CDR1 is MGHRA, CDR2 YSYEKL. The CDR3 has 14 residues. The ends lost 4 bases at V and 7 bases at J; junction bases unmatched: 5.

This chain connects TRBV28 to TRBJ1-5; TRBD1 might be the D (6 bases). This CDR3 is 16 amino acids long. V gave up 7 bases and J gave up 4 bases, with 20 bases separating them. Germline values: CDR1 MDHEN, CDR2 SYDVKM. The CDR3 loop reads CASTGALAPLNQPQHF. The DNA of the CDR3 is TGTGCCAGCACGGGGGCTTTGGCCCCGCTTAATCAGCCCCAGCATTTT.

The chain couples TRBV12-3 or TRBV12-4 to TRBJ2-7; D may be TRBD2 (5 bases). The CDR3 is 12 residues long. Trimming removed 5 bases at V and 6 bases at J, with 11 bases between. The CDR3 here is CASSQPGSEQYF. DNA for the CDR3: TGTGCCAGCAGTCAGCCGGGGAGCGAGCAGTACTTC.

This chain connects TRBV10-3 to TRBJ2-5; 7 bases agree with TRBD2. Germline V gene sequence: CDR1 ENHRY, CDR2 SYGVKD. The CDR3 sequence is 17 residues long. V trimming: 4 bases; J trimming: 4 bases; junction bases outside the gene matches: 15. This CDR3 reads CAISASGASGWGETQYF. The CDR3 nucleotides are TGTGCCATCAGTGCCTCTGGGGCTAGCGGTTGGGGAGAGACCCAGTACTTC.

The chain employs TRBV6-5 and TRBJ1-4; D is uncertain. The V end lost 4 bases, the J end lost 5 bases, and 2 bases lay between the germline ends. Looked up from germline, CDR1 is MNHEY and CDR2 is SVGAGI. The CDR3 totals 11 residues. CDR3 sequence reads: CASSWNEKLFF. The CDR3 DNA sequence: TGTGCCAGCAGTTGGAATGAAAAACTGTTTTTT.

CDR3 sequence reads: CASSPGQGGTGELFF. The CDR3 DNA follows: TGTGCCAGCTCGCCTGGACAGGGCGGCACCGGGGAGCTGTTTTTT. The V call is TRBV18, the J call TRBJ2-2; 8 nucleotides match TRBD1. Per the germline V gene, CDR1 is KGHSH and CDR2 is LQKENI. This CDR3 is built from 15 residues. V lost 6 bases to trimming and J lost 4 bases; unmatched junction nucleotides: 7.

The rearrangement links TRBV2 to TRBJ2-5; 8 nucleotides match TRBD2. Germline V CDR1 and CDR2: SNHLY, FYNNEI. The V segment lost 8 bases and the J segment 1 base; nucleotides outside the gene matches: 6. CDR3 length: 14 amino acids. CDR3: CASQAGEPQETQYF. Written as DNA, the CDR3 is TGTGCCAGCCAAGCGGGGGAGCCCCAAGAGACCCAGTACTTC.

The CDR3 region is CASGGQGAYEQYF. In nucleotides, the CDR3 is TGTGCCAGCGGCGGACAGGGGGCCTACGAGCAGTACTTC. The gene calls are TRBV6-5 and TRBJ2-7; 10 positions agree with TRBD1. The CDR3 is 13 residues long. The J segment lost 2 bases and the V segment lost 8 bases, leaving 3 bases of the junction unmatched. Germline V CDR1 and CDR2: MNHEY, SVGAGI.

This clone has just a few counts. The J gene is TRBJ1-1, the V gene TRBV11-1; weak D call: TRBD1 (5 bases). The CDR3 extends over 14 amino acids. Between the trimmed V and J ends, which lost 3 bases and 5 bases, there was a span of 13 bases. CDR1 SGHAT and CDR2 FQDESV come from the germline V gene (reference sequence). The CDR3 loop is CASSLEGSGTEAFF. As DNA, the CDR3 is TGTGCCAGCAGCTTGGAGGGGAGTGGAACTGAAGCTTTCTTT.

The CDR3 reads CAWASRPVTDTQYF. CDR3 coding DNA: TGTGCCTGGGCCTCCCGGCCAGTCACAGATACGCAGTATTTT. This chain joins TRBV30 and TRBJ2-3; D gene uncertain. The V and J ends lost 5 bases and 2 bases respectively, with 14 bases between them. The CDR3 sequence is 14 residues long. Per the germline V gene, CDR1 is GTSNPN and CDR2 is SVGIG (reference sequence).

V gene TRBV5-1 combines with J gene TRBJ1-6, with 9 bases identical to TRBD1. V dropped 3 bases and J dropped 8; count of bases not matched to a gene: 9. Germline V CDR1 and CDR2: SGHRS, YFSETQ. The CDR3 runs 16 residues. This CDR3 is CASSWGGQGGHSPLHF. The CDR3 DNA follows: TGCGCCAGCAGCTGGGGGGGACAGGGAGGACATTCACCCCTCCACTTT.

This clone came up a few times. This chain links TRBV6-5 with TRBJ1-2; D may be TRBD1 (6 bases). Germline V gene sequence: CDR1 MNHEY, CDR2 SVGAGI. The CDR3 length is 14 residues. Trimming cost V 6 bases and J 4 bases, with 15 bases left between them. CDR3 sequence reads: CASSLQGIGYGYTF. In DNA form, the CDR3 reads TGTGCCAGCAGCTTACAGGGTATCGGCTATGGCTACACCTTC.

The V call is TRBV7-2, the J call TRBJ1-5, with D possibly matching TRBD1 (5 bases). The CDR3 has 13 amino acids. CDR1 and CDR2 (germline): SGHTA, FQGNSA. V was clipped by 4 bases and J by 3 bases, with 7 bases between them. CDR3 sequence: CASSWGPNQPQHF. DNA for the CDR3: TGTGCCAGCAGCTGGGGACCCAATCAGCCCCAGCATTTT.

The chain employs TRBV28 and TRBJ1-4; D is uncertain. V shed 7 bases and J shed 8 bases, with 17 bases lying between them. This CDR3 has 14 residues. Looked up from germline, CDR1 is MDHEN and CDR2 is SYDVKM. This CDR3 is CASIPHGIREKLFF. CDR3 bases: TGTGCCAGCATCCCCCACGGGATACGGGAAAAACTGTTTTTT.